These 7 T cell receptor beta chains share one sample of origin, sequenced in a study of technical replicates of blood from several donors. The assay was immunoSEQ multiplex PCR, and TCRdb's table has in-frame clones only and misses some. The sample includes about 83,000 clones, around 96% of them seen just once. The specimen was T cells isolated from PBMCs. The source of these receptors is a human donor in good health.

The chain recombines TRBV14 with TRBJ2-7; TRBD1 is a possible D gene (6 bases). Germline V gene sequence: CDR1 SGHDN, CDR2 FVKESK. Trimming took off 0 bases at V and 6 bases at J, with 18 bases between the two ends. The CDR3 contains 16 residues. The CDR3 is CASSQERGQPHCEQYF. The CDR3 bases are TGTGCCAGCAGCCAAGAACGCGGACAGCCACACTGCGAGCAGTACTTC.

The genes are TRBV14 and TRBJ2-7; TRBD1 matches 8 bases. The CDR3 is 16 amino acids. Germline V gene data show CDR1 as SGHDN and CDR2 as FVKESK. Trimming at V came to 4 bases and at J to 3 bases, leaving 11 bases not matched to a gene. DNA for the CDR3: TGTGCCAGCAGCCCCCTGGACAGGGCCCTAGACTACGAGCAGTACTTC. Translated: CASSPLDRALDYEQYF.

The V call is TRBV14, the J call TRBJ1-4; 8 bases align to TRBD1. With V trimmed by 0 bases and J by 7 bases, 10 bases remained unmatched. The CDR3 covers 17 residues. CDR1 and CDR2 from the germline V gene are SGHDN and FVKESK. CDR3: CASSQEFVQGDCEKLFF. As DNA, the CDR3 is TGTGCCAGCAGCCAAGAGTTCGTACAGGGGGACTGTGAAAAACTGTTTTTT.

This clone occurred a few times. The CDR3 coding sequence is TGTGCCACCAGCAGAGGCCCGGGACAACAGAACACTGAAGCTTTCTTT. Translated: CATSRGPGQQNTEAFF. The gene calls are TRBV15 and TRBJ1-1, with a possible D match to TRBD1 (6 bases). V was cut by 1 base and J by 1 base, with 13 bases left in between. The germline V gene has CDR1 LNHNV and CDR2 YYDKDF (reference sequence). The CDR3 runs 16 residues.

The chain uses TRBV19 and TRBJ1-2; 8 bases are a match to TRBD1. The CDR3 spans 14 residues. Germline CDR1 is LNHDA and CDR2 is SQIVND (reference sequence). The J segment lost 2 bases and the V segment lost 6 bases, leaving 5 bases of the junction unmatched. CDR3 loop: CASSSRTGNYGYTF. CDR3 DNA sequence: TGTGCCAGTAGCAGCAGGACAGGGAACTATGGCTACACCTTC.

Here the CDR3 reads CASSRAQGPTGELFF. CDR3 nucleotides: TGCGCCAGCAGCCGGGCCCAGGGCCCCACCGGGGAGCTGTTTTTT. The chain has TRBV5-1 and TRBJ2-2, with a tentative D call TRBD1 (5 bases). V shed 4 bases and J shed 4 bases, with 14 bases lying between them. The CDR3 sequence is 15 residues long. CDR1 and CDR2 from the germline V gene are SGHRS and YFSETQ.

The chain carries TRBV7-6 and TRBJ2-7; TRBD1 agrees at 9 bases. Germline trimming cut 2 bases from V and 6 bases from J; bases unmatched to any gene: 8. CDR1 SGHVS and CDR2 FNYEAQ come from the germline V gene. There are 15 residues in the CDR3. CDR3 coding DNA: TGTGCCAGCAGCTTAACAGGGGGCGCGAGGTTCGAGCAGTACTTC. Amino acids: CASSLTGGARFEQYF.